The table lists the clone carrying this T cell receptor beta chain with a few counts. Its antigen is unknown. The sample originates from a study of T cell repertoires in cytomegalovirus infection. Study summary: As its CMV epitopes, the study selected recently identified HLA-C-restricted and well-studied HLA-B-restricted targets. CMV infection plus the matching HLA type was flagged by public TCR beta signatures. Study-wide points: Cumulated frequencies of public TCR beta families served to identify carriers of CMV plus the relevant HLA. In two of eight donors, the top clonotype was HLA-C-restricted CMV-specific.

TCRdb reanalysed the reads using MiXCR and keeps one entry per CDR3 protein. The sample includes approximately 730,000 distinct CDR3 sequences, almost 30% of them seen just once. The CDR3 runs to 13 residues. Trimming removed 3 bases from V and 11 bases from J, with 11 bases in between. The germline V gene encodes CDR1 SEHNR and CDR2 FQNEAQ (reference sequence). The V and J genes are TRBV7-9 and TRBJ1-6; D remains ambiguous. The specimen was cultured CD8+ T cells from PBMCs, collected from culture after CMV antigen stimulation. The clonotype was recovered from a human donor in good health (CMV status not recorded). Some clones in this sample may be carry-over from other donors' samples. CDR3 sequence (DNA): TGTGCCAGCAGCTTCGAGGGCCCTCCACCCCTCCACTTT. It is translated as CASSFEGPPPLHF.